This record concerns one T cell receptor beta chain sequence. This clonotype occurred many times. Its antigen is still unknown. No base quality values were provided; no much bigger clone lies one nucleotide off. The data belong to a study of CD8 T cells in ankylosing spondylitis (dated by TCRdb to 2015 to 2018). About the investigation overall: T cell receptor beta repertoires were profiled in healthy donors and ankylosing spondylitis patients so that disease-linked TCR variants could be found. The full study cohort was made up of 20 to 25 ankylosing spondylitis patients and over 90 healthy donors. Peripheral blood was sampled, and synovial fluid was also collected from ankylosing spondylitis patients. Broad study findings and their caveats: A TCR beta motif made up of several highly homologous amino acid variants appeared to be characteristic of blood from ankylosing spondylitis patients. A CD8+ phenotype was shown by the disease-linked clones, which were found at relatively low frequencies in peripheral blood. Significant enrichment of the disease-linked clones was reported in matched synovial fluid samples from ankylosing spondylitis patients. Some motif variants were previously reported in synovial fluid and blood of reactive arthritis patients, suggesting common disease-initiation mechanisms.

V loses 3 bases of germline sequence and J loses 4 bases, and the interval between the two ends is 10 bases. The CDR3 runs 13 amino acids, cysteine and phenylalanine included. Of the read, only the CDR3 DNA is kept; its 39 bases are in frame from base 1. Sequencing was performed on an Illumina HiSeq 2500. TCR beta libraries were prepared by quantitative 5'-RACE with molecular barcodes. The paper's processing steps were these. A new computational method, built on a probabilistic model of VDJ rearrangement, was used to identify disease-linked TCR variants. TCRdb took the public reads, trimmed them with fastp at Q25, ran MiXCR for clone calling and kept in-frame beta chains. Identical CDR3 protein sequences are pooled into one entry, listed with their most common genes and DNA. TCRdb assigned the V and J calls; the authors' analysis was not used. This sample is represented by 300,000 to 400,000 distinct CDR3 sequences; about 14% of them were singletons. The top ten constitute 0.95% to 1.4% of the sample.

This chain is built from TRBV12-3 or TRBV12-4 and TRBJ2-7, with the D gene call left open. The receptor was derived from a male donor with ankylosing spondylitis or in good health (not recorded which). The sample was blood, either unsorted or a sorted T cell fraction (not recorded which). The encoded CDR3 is CASSLDRRYEQYF. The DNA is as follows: TGTGCCAGCAGTTTGGATCGAAGATACGAGCAGTACTTC.